The T cell receptor beta chain under discussion was sequenced for a study of blood T cell repertoires in COVID-19. Study at large: Sites across the United States, Italy and Spain contributed samples from acute and convalescent COVID-19. T cells, B-cell-depleted T cells, or PBMCs provided the cDNA or gDNA that served as material.

The CDR3 consists of 13 residues. Germline V CDR1 and CDR2: SGDLS, YYNGEE. The V gene lost 0 bases and the J gene lost 7 bases, with 7 bases spanning the gap. The repertoire was sequenced with immunoSEQ multiplex PCR; TCRdb's copy has only in-frame clones and lacks some. In the table there are about 150,000 clones, 65% to 90% of which are singletons. The receptor's source is a man between 65 and 85 years old with acute or convalescent COVID-19. The gene calls are TRBV9 and TRBJ2-2, with D perhaps matching TRBD2 (5 bases). Sequencing was carried out using peripheral blood. The CDR3 region is CASSVVAGGELFF. The DNA of the CDR3 is TGTGCCAGCAGCGTAGTGGCGGGCGGGGAGCTGTTTTTT. Full variable domain (remainder filled in from reference TRBV9 and TRBJ2-2): DSGVTQTPKHLITATGQRVTLRCSPRSGDLSVYWYQQSLDQGLQFLIQYYNGEERAKGNILERFSAQQFPDLHSELNLSSLELGDSALYFCASSVVAGGELFFGEGSRLTVL.